This T cell receptor beta chain was sequenced during a study of blood T cells in healthy people across ages. Alongside a J-beta primer mix, a sample-barcoded 5' primer served in a second PCR lasting about 7 to 11 cycles. Each CDR3 protein gets one entry after TCRdb re-called the 5' RACE reads with MiXCR. The sample consists of about 780,000 distinct CDR3 sequences, 20% to 30% of them appearing once. This clonotype was counted between two and nine times. The CDR3 loop spans 15 amino acids. The junction had 8 bases not matched to a gene; V was cut back by 5 bases and J by 4 bases. Germline V gives CDR1 SGHTA, CDR2 FQGTGA. These data are also associated with another study on T cells of mothers and their children.

The rearrangement uses TRBV7-3 and TRBJ2-1; TRBD2 matches at 7 bases. This sequence originates from a boy aged 10-17 years in good health. Specimen: blood. DNA for the CDR3: TGTGCCAGCAGCGTAAGACTAGCCCCTTACAATGAGCAGTTCTTC. Its translation is CASSVRLAPYNEQFF.